The 17 T cell receptor beta chains below come from one sample, sequenced in a study of T cell changes during pregnancy in multiple sclerosis. Some clones are missing from TCRdb's copy, which holds only in-frame ones; the method was immunoSEQ multiplex PCR. The sample includes about 70,000 clones, around 94% seen only once; the top ten take about 0.5%. Sequencing used peripheral blood, obtained in the third trimester of pregnancy. The receptors come from a female donor with multiple sclerosis, enrolled in a pregnancy study.

The chain employs TRBV4-3 and TRBJ2-1, with 7 bases identical to TRBD2. The junction had 7 bases not matched to a gene; V was cut back by 2 bases and J by 0 bases. The germline V gene has CDR1 LGHNA and CDR2 YSLEER. This CDR3 contains 17 residues. CDR3 residues: CASSQFTGGSSYNEQFF. The CDR3 nucleotides are TGCGCCAGCAGCCAATTCACGGGGGGAAGCTCCTACAATGAGCAGTTCTTC.

The rearrangement joins TRBV11-2 to TRBJ1-3, with D maybe TRBD1 (5 bases). The CDR3 has 14 residues. V was shortened by 5 bases and J by 2 bases, with 10 bases between the two germline ends. From germline, CDR1 is SGHAT and CDR2 FQNNGV. For the CDR3, the DNA is TGTGCCAGCAGCCCGGGGGGGACTGGAAACACCATATATTTT. It codes for CASSPGGTGNTIYF.

This chain connects TRBV19 to TRBJ2-3; the D is unclear. The CDR3 spans 13 residues. Germline CDR1 reads LNHDA; CDR2 reads SQIVND (reference sequence). V lost 6 bases and J 0 bases, leaving 7 bases between the germline ends. The CDR3 DNA follows: TGTGCCAGTAGCTTTCAGAGCACAGATACGCAGTATTTT. Encoded protein: CASSFQSTDTQYF.

V and J are TRBV18 and TRBJ1-3; tentatively, D is TRBD1 (5 bases). Germline CDR1 reads KGHSH; CDR2 reads LQKENI. The CDR3 is 15 amino acids. Trimming removed 3 bases from V and 4 bases from J, with 13 bases in between. The CDR3 reads CASSPRQISGNTIYF. As DNA, the CDR3 is TGTGCCAGCTCACCCCGACAGATCTCGGGAAACACCATATATTTT.

This sequence joins TRBV4-3 and TRBJ1-6; D unclear. Trimming pared 1 base from V and 17 bases from J, leaving 15 bases between. This CDR3 comprises 13 residues. Germline CDR1 is LGHNA and CDR2 is YSLEER. The DNA for the CDR3 is TGCGCCAGCAGCCAAGTTCCGGCAGCGGCGGTCCACTTT. Translated: CASSQVPAAAVHF.

The V and J genes are TRBV9 and TRBJ1-1, with 8 bases fitting TRBD1. Trimming took 4 bases from V and 4 from J; bases not matched to a gene: 9. This CDR3 comprises 15 residues. Per germline, CDR1 SGDLS and CDR2 YYNGEE. This chain's CDR3 is CASSPRTGSGTEAFF. DNA of the CDR3: TGTGCCAGCAGCCCCAGGACAGGGTCCGGCACTGAAGCTTTCTTT.

In nucleotides, the CDR3 is TGTGCCAGCAGTGGCTTATCGGGGGACTTCAACGGGCAGTTCTTC. Its translation is CASSGLSGDFNGQFF. This chain connects TRBV6-1 to TRBJ2-1; D may be TRBD2 (6 bases). V was shortened by 4 bases and J by 12 bases, with 22 bases between the two germline ends. The CDR3 sequence is 15 residues long. Germline CDR1 is MNHNS and CDR2 is SASEGT.

To note about this clone: One junction end disagrees with the germline gene, perhaps due to a read error. The CDR3 DNA follows: TGTGCTAGCAGCTTCCCAGAGGGATCGACTACCAACACCGGGGAGCTGTTTTTT. Translating it yields CASSFPEGSTTNTGELFF. The rearrangement joins TRBV7-7 to TRBJ2-2; D may be TRBD2 (5 bases). The CDR3 contains 18 residues. From germline, CDR1 is SSHAT and CDR2 FNYEAQ (reference sequence). The variable domain in full, with the rest retrieved from reference TRBV7-7 and TRBJ2-2, is GAGVSQSPRYKVTKRGQDVTLRCDPISSHATLYWYQQALGQGPEFLTYFNYEAQPDKSGLPSDRFSAERPEGSISTLTIQRTEQRDSAMYRCASSFPEGSTTNTGELFFGEGSRLTVL.

DNA for the CDR3: TGCAGCGTCCTGCAACTCACTGAAGCTTTCTTT. Translation gives CSVLQLTEAFF. The chain has TRBV29-1 and TRBJ1-1; no clear D gene. V dropped 6 bases and J dropped 4 bases, with 9 bases sitting between them. This CDR3 spans 11 amino acids. In germline, CDR1 is SQVTM, CDR2 ANQGSEA.

Written as DNA, the CDR3 is TGTGCCAGCAGCCGACTAGCGGGGGGACCTCCCCGGGAGACCCAGTACTTC. Translated, it gives CASSRLAGGPPRETQYF. The rearrangement joins TRBV7-9 to TRBJ2-5; 13 bases line up with TRBD2. This CDR3 region has 17 residues. From germline, CDR1 is SEHNR and CDR2 FQNEAQ (reference sequence). V shed 5 bases, J shed 5 bases, and the junction held 11 bases outside the gene matches.

The chain employs TRBV7-2 and TRBJ1-6; TRBD1 aligns across 9 bases. This CDR3 comprises 18 residues. The V segment lost 1 base and the J segment 7 bases; nucleotides outside the gene matches: 11. Germline assignment: CDR1 SGHTA and CDR2 FQGNSA. The CDR3 here is CASSLEAPGQGNNSPLHF. CDR3 nucleotide sequence: TGTGCCAGCAGCTTAGAAGCCCCGGGACAGGGCAACAATTCACCCCTCCACTTT.

The rearrangement uses TRBV6-1 and TRBJ1-4; D is unclear. This CDR3 comprises 14 residues. Germline CDR1 is MNHNS and CDR2 is SASEGT. Trimming removed 6 bases from V and 8 bases from J, with 16 bases in between. The CDR3 DNA sequence: TGTGCCAGCAGAGCCGGCGGCTTAGGAGAAAAACTGTTTTTT. Its protein is CASRAGGLGEKLFF.

The J gene is TRBJ2-1, the V gene TRBV27, with D tentatively TRBD2 (5 bases). V was trimmed by 0 bases and J by 12 bases, leaving 18 bases between them. The CDR3 loop spans 15 amino acids. Germline V gene sequence: CDR1 MNHEY, CDR2 SMNVEV (reference sequence). CDR3 loop: CASSLSDGVGVGQFF. The CDR3 DNA reads as TGTGCCAGCAGTTTATCGGACGGGGTTGGGGTGGGGCAGTTCTTC.

In regard to this clone: One end of the junction does not line up with germline, which may come from a read error. The V and J genes are TRBV5-1 and TRBJ2-5; D might be TRBD1 (6 bases). The CDR3 runs to 15 residues. Germline V gene lookup returns CDR1 SGHRS and CDR2 YFSETQ. CDR3 sequence: CTSSSRGGEGETQYF. DNA of the CDR3: TGCACCAGCAGCTCCCGAGGGGGTGAGGGAGAGACCCAGTACTTC.

V is TRBV6-1 and J is TRBJ2-4; D possibly corresponds to TRBD1 (6 bases). The germline gives CDR1 MNHNS, CDR2 SASEGT. The V end lost 8 bases, the J end lost 0 bases, and 14 bases lay between the germline ends. The CDR3 spans 15 residues. The DNA for the CDR3 is TGTGCCAGCTTAGGACCAGGGGAAGCCAAAAACATTCAGTACTTC. Its translation: CASLGPGEAKNIQYF.

This clone has just a few counts. The chain recombines TRBV7-9 with TRBJ1-1, with a weak D call TRBD1 (5 bases). V was cut by 0 bases and J by 0 bases, with 5 bases left in between. The CDR3 runs to 14 residues. Germline values: CDR1 SEHNR, CDR2 FQNEAQ (reference sequence). CDR3 DNA: TGTGCCAGCAGCTTAGCCAGGGTGAACACTGAAGCTTTCTTT. Translation gives CASSLARVNTEAFF.

The chain employs TRBV29-1 and TRBJ1-1; TRBD1 matches 9 bases. Trimming cost V 6 bases and J 5 bases; bases outside gene matches: 10. From germline, CDR1 is SQVTM and CDR2 ANQGSEA. The CDR3 extends over 14 amino acids. CDR3 nucleotide sequence: TGCAGCGTCCCACAGGGGGCGCGTGCTACTGAAGCTTTCTTT. It specifies CSVPQGARATEAFF.